The present T cell receptor beta chain was sequenced within a study of T cells in Graves' hyperthyroidism and ophthalmopathy. The study, taken as a whole, reports: Blood also held most thyroid clonotypes expanded beyond 0.001.

Trimming cost V 0 bases and J 4 bases, with 24 bases left between them. Per germline, CDR1 DFQATT and CDR2 SNEGSKA (reference sequence). The CDR3 totals 18 residues. TCR beta CDR3 region amplification was performed from RNA transcripts. The TCR CDR3 first-round RT-PCR relied on the HTBI primer set. MiXCR, run by TCRdb on the multiplex PCR reads, gives a single entry per CDR3 protein. The repertoire holds approximately 530,000 distinct CDR3 sequences, with approximately 15% as singletons. This clonotype was observed many times. Its antigen remains unknown. The chain employs TRBV20-1 and TRBJ1-2; weak D call: TRBD1 (5 bases). This TCR derives from a woman between 18 and 29 years old with Graves' hyperthyroidism. The specimen was blood. CDR3 sequence: CSARDLGKWGSIVYGYTF. The DNA of the CDR3 is TGCAGTGCTAGAGATTTGGGGAAATGGGGCAGCATAGTCTATGGCTACACCTTC.